The entry that follows covers one TCR beta chain sequence. This sample is part of a study of blood T cell repertoires in COVID-19. Authors' analysis steps: For nucleated cells, counts were estimated from reference gene primer amplification. TCRdb's table, derived via immunoSEQ multiplex PCR, lists solely in-frame clones and lacks some. The V and J calls and clone size come from that table; D and trimming were worked out from the DNA. The data hold some 170,000 clones, with more than 80% observed a single time. This CDR3 is built from 14 residues. V shed 4 bases, J shed 7 bases, and the junction held 4 bases outside the gene matches. Germline V gene lookup returns CDR1 SGHRS and CDR2 YFSETQ.

The J gene is TRBJ1-6, the V gene TRBV5-1; 8 bases map to TRBD1. The source material was peripheral blood. This receptor was obtained from a woman aged 55-69 years with COVID-19, enrolled during active disease. CDR3 loop: CASSTGQGNSPLHF. CDR3 coding DNA: TGCGCCAGCAGCACAGGACAGGGAAATTCACCCCTCCACTTT. Drawing the rest from reference TRBV5-1 and TRBJ1-6, the complete variable domain is KAGVTQTPRYLIKTRGQQVTLSCSPISGHRSVSWYQQTPGQGLQFLFEYFSETQRNKGNFPGRFSGRQFSNSRSEMNVSTLELGDSALYLCASSTGQGNSPLHFGNGTRLTVT.